What follows are 2 T cell receptor beta chains derived from one specimen sequenced in a study of blood T cell repertoires in COVID-19. TCRdb's copy holds only in-frame clones and misses some; the assay was immunoSEQ multiplex PCR. This table has roughly 150,000 clones, 76% appearing once. Sequenced: peripheral blood. The origin of the receptors is a woman older than 75 with acute or convalescent COVID-19.

This chain links TRBV6-6 with TRBJ1-5; 7 bases align to TRBD1. The germline CDR1 and CDR2 sequences are MNHNY and SVGAGI (reference sequence). V shed 6 bases, J shed 6 bases, and the junction held 5 bases outside the gene matches. The CDR3 runs 13 residues. The CDR3 sequence is CASRTGFGQPQHF. The CDR3 bases are TGTGCCAGCAGGACAGGGTTCGGTCAGCCCCAGCATTTT.

This clone appeared once. The chain couples TRBV20-1 to TRBJ2-3, with D perhaps TRBD2 (6 bases). Germline CDR1 and CDR2: DFQATT and SNEGSKA (reference sequence). The CDR3 loop spans 10 amino acids. Trimming stripped 6 bases from V and 6 bases from J, with 7 bases between. The CDR3 nucleotides read TGCAGTGCCCGGGGGGATACGCAGTATTTT. Protein sequence: CSARGDTQYF.